This TCR beta chain was identified during a study of cytomegalovirus exposure and HLA in healthy donors. The CDR3 has 15 amino acids. Germline CDR1 reads SNHLY; CDR2 reads FYNNEI. The PCR ran on 60 Vbeta and 13 Jbeta primers. TCRdb keeps only in-frame clones here, not all; method: immunoSEQ multiplex PCR. The sample has around 100,000 clones, around three quarters seen once; the top ten hold 2.5% to 3.5%. The sequencing input was PBMCs. This sequence joins TRBV2 and TRBJ2-3; D possibly corresponds to TRBD1 (7 bases). The source of this sequence is a young woman in good health and CMV-seropositive. This CDR3 reads CGQGGHGTSTDTQYF. Written as DNA, the CDR3 is TGTGGTCAGGGGGGACACGGAACTAGCACAGATACGCAGTATTTT.